The 2 T cell receptor beta chains in this list originate from one sample, sequenced in a study of T cell clonality in common variable immunodeficiency (dated by TCRdb to about 2015). General conclusions and limits of the study: CVID TCRbeta sequences reportedly showed fewer deletions and N-nucleotide insertions and lacked highly modified clones with 13 or more V deletions.

These receptors lack a known antigen. The library was produced with the immunoSEQ multiplex PCR assay. Sourced from immuneACCESS, this table was stored by TCRdb with only in-frame sequences that have V and J called. A share of the clones is absent; for the studies checked, an unresolved V gene accounts for under half, and the remainder has no known explanation. The sample features 25,000 to 35,000 clones, and none is a singleton. The ten largest clones take up under 3.5% of the sample. Sequenced sample: peripheral blood mononuclear cells. The receptors were gathered from a human donor with common variable immunodeficiency.

On this clone: The sequence runs out 3 residues before the end of the CDR3; the remainder is reconstructed from the germline J gene. This chain uses TRBV13 with TRBJ2-7; TRBD1 matches at 8 bases. The CDR3 consists of 14 residues. Germline V gives CDR1 PRHDT, CDR2 FYEKMQ (reference sequence). V dropped 4 bases and J dropped 5; count of bases not matched to a gene: 7. Incomplete CDR3 DNA: TGTGCCAGCAGCTCCCGGACAGGGCGGAACGAG. Its protein product is CASSSRTGRNE. The full CDR3 reads CASSSRTGRNEQYF. Using reference TRBV13 and TRBJ2-7 for the parts outside the CDR3, the full variable domain is AAGVIQSPRHLIKEKRETATLKCYPIPRHDTVYWYQQGPGQDPQFLISFYEKMQSDKGSIPDRFSAQQFSDYHSELNMSSLELGDSALYFCASSSRTGRNEQYFGPGTRLTVT.

Many counts were recorded for this clone. The CDR3 end falls 3 residues outside the read, so it is completed with the germline J gene. V gene TRBV7-8 combines with J gene TRBJ2-3; D is possibly TRBD1 (5 bases). Germline V gives CDR1 SGHVS, CDR2 FQNEAQ. This CDR3 comprises 15 residues. The V end lost 2 bases, the J end lost 3 bases, and 12 bases lay between the germline ends. Partial CDR3 DNA: TGTGCCAGCAGCTTATTCAGGGTTAGGACAGATACG. Amino acid sequence: CASSLFRVRTDT. The whole CDR3 sequence reads CASSLFRVRTDTQYF.